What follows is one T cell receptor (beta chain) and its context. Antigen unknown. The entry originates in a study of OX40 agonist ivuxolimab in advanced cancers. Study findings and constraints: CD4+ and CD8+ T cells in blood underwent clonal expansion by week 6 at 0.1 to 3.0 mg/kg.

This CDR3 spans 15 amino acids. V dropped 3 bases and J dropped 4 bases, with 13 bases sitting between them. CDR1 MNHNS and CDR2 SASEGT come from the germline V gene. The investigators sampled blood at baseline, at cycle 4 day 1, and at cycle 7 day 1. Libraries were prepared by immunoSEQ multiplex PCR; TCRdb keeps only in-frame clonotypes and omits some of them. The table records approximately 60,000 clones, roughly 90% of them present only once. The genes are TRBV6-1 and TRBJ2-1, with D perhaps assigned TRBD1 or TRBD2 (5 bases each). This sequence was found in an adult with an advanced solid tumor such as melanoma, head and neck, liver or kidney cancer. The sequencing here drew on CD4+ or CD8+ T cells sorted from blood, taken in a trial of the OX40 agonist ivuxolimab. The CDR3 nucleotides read TGTGCCAGCAGTGATCTTTTGGGACCTTACAATGAGCAGTTCTTC. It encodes CASSDLLGPYNEQFF.